The 20 T cell receptor beta chains listed next were all sequenced from one sample in a study of shared T cell receptors in the human thymus. The table came from immunoSEQ multiplex PCR; TCRdb's copy has only in-frame clones and leaves some out. The sample includes about 540,000 clones, 70% to 80% seen only once; the top ten take approximately 0.013%. These data were also reused for a study on human thymus T cells.

Material for sequencing was thymocytes. The receptors stem from a boy in the first two years of life with a congenital heart defect.

The rearrangement uses TRBV7-2 and TRBJ2-5, with D tentatively TRBD2 (6 bases). Germline CDR1 SGHTA, CDR2 FQGNSA. Between the trimmed V and J ends, which lost 1 base and 2 bases, there was a span of 11 bases. This CDR3 spans 15 amino acids. CDR3 DNA sequence: TGTGCCAGCAGCTTAGGGAGGGCAGTACAAGAGACCCAGTACTTC. As protein: CASSLGRAVQETQYF.

The chain joins TRBV30 to TRBJ1-4; the D gene is possibly TRBD1 (5 bases). The CDR3 spans 12 residues. Germline CDR1 is GTSNPN and CDR2 is SVGIG (reference sequence). Trimming cost V 1 base and J 8 bases, with 8 bases left between them. The CDR3 protein is CAWSEAGEKLFF. The CDR3 DNA sequence: TGTGCCTGGAGTGAGGCAGGGGAAAAACTGTTTTTT.

This sequence joins TRBV10-3 and TRBJ1-5, with a weak D call TRBD1 (5 bases). Germline V gene data show CDR1 as ENHRY and CDR2 as SYGVKD. The length of the CDR3 is 14 residues. Trimming stripped 7 bases from V and 2 bases from J, with 12 bases between. The CDR3 DNA follows: TGTGCCATCATGGGGGAGGAGGGCAATCAGCCCCAGCATTTT. It yields the protein CAIMGEEGNQPQHF.

Here the CDR3 reads CASSERQGTYGYTF. CDR3 bases: TGTGCCAGCAGCGAACGACAGGGAACCTATGGCTACACCTTC. The gene calls are TRBV14 and TRBJ1-2; 7 bases are a match to TRBD1. The CDR3 covers 14 residues. Germline CDR1 SGHDN, CDR2 FVKESK. Trimming cost V 5 bases and J 4 bases; bases outside gene matches: 7. Supplemented by reference TRBV14 and TRBJ1-2, the full variable domain reads EAGVTQFPSHSVIEKGQTVTLRCDPISGHDNLYWYRRVMGKEIKFLLHFVKESKQDESGMPNNRFLAERTGGTYSTLKVQPAELEDSGVYFCASSERQGTYGYTFGSGTRLTVV.

This sequence joins TRBV4-3 and TRBJ2-7, with TRBD1 as a possible D gene (6 bases). In germline, CDR1 is LGHNA, CDR2 YSLEER. V was pared by 0 bases and J by 3 bases, with 12 bases between. This CDR3 comprises 15 residues. CDR3 residues: CASSQDRTGYYEQYF. In nucleotides, the CDR3 is TGCGCCAGCAGCCAAGATCGAACAGGGTACTACGAGCAGTACTTC.

This clone turned up a few times. The same CDR3 also results from other DNA sequences found in this sample. This chain uses TRBV2 with TRBJ1-2; D is uncertain. Trimming pared 3 bases from V and 2 bases from J, leaving 7 bases between. CDR3 length: 13 amino acids. Germline lookup yields CDR1 SNHLY and CDR2 FYNNEI. CDR3 nucleotides: TGTGCCAGCAGTGAGGGCAGGAACTATGGCTACACCTTC. As protein: CASSEGRNYGYTF.

This clone was seen a handful of times. The genes are TRBV5-1 and TRBJ2-1, with 10 nucleotides matching TRBD2. Trimming at V came to 3 bases and at J to 7 bases, leaving 13 bases not matched to a gene. In germline, CDR1 is SGHRS, CDR2 YFSETQ. The CDR3 is made up of 17 amino acids. CDR3 sequence (DNA): TGCGCCAGCAGCTCCCAAAGCGGGAGGGGGGGACCGAATGAGCAGTTCTTC. This gives the protein CASSSQSGRGGPNEQFF.

This chain uses TRBV11-1 with TRBJ2-1, with 11 bases matching TRBD2. V lost 5 bases to trimming and J lost 4 bases; unmatched junction nucleotides: 7. This CDR3 is built from 16 residues. Germline CDR1 and CDR2: SGHAT and FQDESV (reference sequence). In nucleotides, the CDR3 is TGTGCCAGCAGCCCGTTAGCGGGAGGGCCTTACAATGAGCAGTTCTTC. This gives the protein CASSPLAGGPYNEQFF.

J is TRBJ1-1 and V is TRBV5-1, with unresolved D. Germline V gene data show CDR1 as SGHRS and CDR2 as YFSETQ. The CDR3 has 14 residues. The ends were cut back, 0 bases at V and 2 bases at J, with 8 bases in the middle. The CDR3 sequence is CASSLVGRNTEAFF. CDR3 bases: TGCGCCAGCAGCTTGGTGGGCAGAAACACTGAAGCTTTCTTT.

The J gene is TRBJ2-7, the V gene TRBV6-5, with a tentative D call TRBD1 (6 bases). V was clipped by 6 bases and J by 0 bases, with 12 bases between them. Germline values: CDR1 MNHEY, CDR2 SVGAGI. The CDR3 spans 14 residues. In nucleotides, the CDR3 is TGTGCCAGCAGAGGAGGACAGAGCTCCTACGAGCAGTACTTC. Translated: CASRGGQSSYEQYF.

This clone has a single count. This chain links TRBV11-2 with TRBJ2-7; TRBD2 aligns across 9 bases. V dropped 1 base and J dropped 5; count of bases not matched to a gene: 6. CDR1 is SGHAT, CDR2 FQNNGV, per germline. This CDR3 comprises 15 residues. The CDR3 sequence is CASSLGLAGFHEQYF. The CDR3 DNA is TGTGCCAGCAGCTTAGGGCTAGCGGGATTCCACGAGCAGTACTTC.

The chain couples TRBV29-1 to TRBJ2-7; D remains unclear. Trimming removed 4 bases from V and 1 base from J, with 8 bases in between. The CDR3 is 12 amino acids. Per germline, CDR1 SQVTM and CDR2 ANQGSEA. The CDR3 reads CSVVSVSYEQYF. The CDR3 DNA follows: TGCAGCGTTGTCTCTGTATCCTACGAGCAGTACTTC.

The V call is TRBV28, the J call TRBJ2-5, with D perhaps TRBD2 (5 bases). The J call could be wrong; TRBJ2-7 is a better fit for the DNA end. Looked up from germline, CDR1 is MDHEN and CDR2 is SYDVKM. The CDR3 is 13 amino acids. CDR3 bases: TGTGCCAGCAAGAGGGCTAGGAACTACGAGCAGTACTTC. This encodes CASKRARNYEQYF.

The sample holds a few counts of this clone. The genes are TRBV6-5 and TRBJ1-1; D unresolved. Germline-derived CDR1 and CDR2 are MNHEY and SVGAGI. Trimming left V 6 bases short and J 2 bases short, with 10 bases between. The CDR3 consists of 13 residues. The CDR3: CASRKTENTEAFF. CDR3 coding DNA: TGTGCCAGCAGAAAAACAGAAAACACTGAAGCTTTCTTT.

V gene TRBV19 combines with J gene TRBJ2-7; the match to TRBD2 covers 9 bases. J lost 3 bases, V lost 6 bases, and 6 bases had no gene match. This CDR3 region has 14 residues. Looked up from germline, CDR1 is LNHDA and CDR2 is SQIVND (reference sequence). This CDR3 is CASRKREEGYEQYF. In nucleotides, the CDR3 is TGTGCCAGTAGGAAGCGGGAGGAGGGCTACGAGCAGTACTTC.

The gene calls are TRBV6-6 and TRBJ1-4; D remains ambiguous. The CDR3 extends over 11 amino acids. V lost 11 bases and J lost 6, with 10 bases in between. CDR1 MNHNY and CDR2 SVGAGI come from the germline V gene (reference sequence). The CDR3 DNA follows: TGTGCCTACTCTCAGGATGAAAAACTGTTTTTT. Encoded protein: CAYSQDEKLFF.

This clone has only one observation. The chain employs TRBV5-1 and TRBJ2-1; 9 positions agree with TRBD2. The germline V gene has CDR1 SGHRS and CDR2 YFSETQ. This CDR3 has 19 amino acids. Trimming removed 0 bases from V and 6 bases from J; junction bases left unmatched: 16. For the CDR3, the DNA is TGCGCCAGCAGCTTGGAACCAGGGATGGTGGCGGGAGGGCCCAATGAGCAGTTCTTC. Protein sequence: CASSLEPGMVAGGPNEQFF.

The chain uses TRBV15 and TRBJ2-1, with 12 nucleotides matching TRBD2. The CDR3 loop spans 22 amino acids. Germline-derived CDR1 and CDR2 are LNHNV and YYDKDF (reference sequence). V lost 4 bases, J lost 2 bases, and 21 bases stayed unmatched. CDR3 sequence (DNA): TGTGCCACCAGCACCCCCAGGCCGGGGCTAGCGGGAGGGCCTGGGCCCTACAATGAGCAGTTCTTC. Residues: CATSTPRPGLAGGPGPYNEQFF. Filled out from reference TRBV15 and TRBJ2-1, the complete variable domain reads DAMVIQNPRYQVTQFGKPVTLSCSQTLNHNVMYWYQQKSSQAPKLLFHYYDKDFNNEADTPDNFQSRRPNTSFCFLDIRSPGLGDTAMYLCATSTPRPGLAGGPGPYNEQFFGPGTRLTVL.

The J gene is TRBJ2-7, the V gene TRBV6-5, with 9 bases identical to TRBD2. CDR3 size: 16 residues. V lost 0 bases and J lost 3; bases outside the gene matches: 6. Looked up from germline, CDR1 is MNHEY and CDR2 is SVGAGI. The CDR3 bases are TGTGCCAGCAGTTACTCTCGCGGGAGGGCGAACTACGAGCAGTACTTC. Translating it yields CASSYSRGRANYEQYF.

The chain uses TRBV23-1 and TRBJ1-4; TRBD1 agrees at 7 bases. TRBV23-1 is labeled an ORF, and its function is uncertain. CDR3 length: 16 residues. J gave up 0 bases and V 3 bases, and 4 bases lay outside the gene matches. This CDR3 reads CASSQRTGATNEKLFF. The CDR3 nucleotides read TGCGCCAGCAGTCAGCGCACAGGGGCAACTAATGAAAAACTGTTTTTT.